This TCR beta chain is from a study of T-cell reconstitution after alpha-beta-depleted transplantation in children. This CDR3 has 17 amino acids. In germline, CDR1 is SGHRS, CDR2 YFSETQ. Losses at the gene ends were 0 bases for V and 2 bases for J; bases not matched to a gene: 9. The library targeted TCRbeta and was prepared with unique molecular identifiers. MiXCR, run by TCRdb on the PCR reads, gives a single entry per CDR3 protein. The sample carries about 640,000 distinct CDR3 sequences, approximately 15% recorded once. This clonotype was sampled from a human donor who donated a stem cell graft to a child with acute myeloid leukemia. The material sequenced was PBMCs from the stem cell graft donor, taken from the stem cell graft. V usage is TRBV5-1 and J usage is TRBJ2-7, with 9 bases lining up with TRBD1. In DNA, the CDR3 is TGCGCCAGCAGCTTGGATTGGCTGGGACAGGGACCCTACGAGCAGTACTTC. Translating gives CASSLDWLGQGPYEQYF.